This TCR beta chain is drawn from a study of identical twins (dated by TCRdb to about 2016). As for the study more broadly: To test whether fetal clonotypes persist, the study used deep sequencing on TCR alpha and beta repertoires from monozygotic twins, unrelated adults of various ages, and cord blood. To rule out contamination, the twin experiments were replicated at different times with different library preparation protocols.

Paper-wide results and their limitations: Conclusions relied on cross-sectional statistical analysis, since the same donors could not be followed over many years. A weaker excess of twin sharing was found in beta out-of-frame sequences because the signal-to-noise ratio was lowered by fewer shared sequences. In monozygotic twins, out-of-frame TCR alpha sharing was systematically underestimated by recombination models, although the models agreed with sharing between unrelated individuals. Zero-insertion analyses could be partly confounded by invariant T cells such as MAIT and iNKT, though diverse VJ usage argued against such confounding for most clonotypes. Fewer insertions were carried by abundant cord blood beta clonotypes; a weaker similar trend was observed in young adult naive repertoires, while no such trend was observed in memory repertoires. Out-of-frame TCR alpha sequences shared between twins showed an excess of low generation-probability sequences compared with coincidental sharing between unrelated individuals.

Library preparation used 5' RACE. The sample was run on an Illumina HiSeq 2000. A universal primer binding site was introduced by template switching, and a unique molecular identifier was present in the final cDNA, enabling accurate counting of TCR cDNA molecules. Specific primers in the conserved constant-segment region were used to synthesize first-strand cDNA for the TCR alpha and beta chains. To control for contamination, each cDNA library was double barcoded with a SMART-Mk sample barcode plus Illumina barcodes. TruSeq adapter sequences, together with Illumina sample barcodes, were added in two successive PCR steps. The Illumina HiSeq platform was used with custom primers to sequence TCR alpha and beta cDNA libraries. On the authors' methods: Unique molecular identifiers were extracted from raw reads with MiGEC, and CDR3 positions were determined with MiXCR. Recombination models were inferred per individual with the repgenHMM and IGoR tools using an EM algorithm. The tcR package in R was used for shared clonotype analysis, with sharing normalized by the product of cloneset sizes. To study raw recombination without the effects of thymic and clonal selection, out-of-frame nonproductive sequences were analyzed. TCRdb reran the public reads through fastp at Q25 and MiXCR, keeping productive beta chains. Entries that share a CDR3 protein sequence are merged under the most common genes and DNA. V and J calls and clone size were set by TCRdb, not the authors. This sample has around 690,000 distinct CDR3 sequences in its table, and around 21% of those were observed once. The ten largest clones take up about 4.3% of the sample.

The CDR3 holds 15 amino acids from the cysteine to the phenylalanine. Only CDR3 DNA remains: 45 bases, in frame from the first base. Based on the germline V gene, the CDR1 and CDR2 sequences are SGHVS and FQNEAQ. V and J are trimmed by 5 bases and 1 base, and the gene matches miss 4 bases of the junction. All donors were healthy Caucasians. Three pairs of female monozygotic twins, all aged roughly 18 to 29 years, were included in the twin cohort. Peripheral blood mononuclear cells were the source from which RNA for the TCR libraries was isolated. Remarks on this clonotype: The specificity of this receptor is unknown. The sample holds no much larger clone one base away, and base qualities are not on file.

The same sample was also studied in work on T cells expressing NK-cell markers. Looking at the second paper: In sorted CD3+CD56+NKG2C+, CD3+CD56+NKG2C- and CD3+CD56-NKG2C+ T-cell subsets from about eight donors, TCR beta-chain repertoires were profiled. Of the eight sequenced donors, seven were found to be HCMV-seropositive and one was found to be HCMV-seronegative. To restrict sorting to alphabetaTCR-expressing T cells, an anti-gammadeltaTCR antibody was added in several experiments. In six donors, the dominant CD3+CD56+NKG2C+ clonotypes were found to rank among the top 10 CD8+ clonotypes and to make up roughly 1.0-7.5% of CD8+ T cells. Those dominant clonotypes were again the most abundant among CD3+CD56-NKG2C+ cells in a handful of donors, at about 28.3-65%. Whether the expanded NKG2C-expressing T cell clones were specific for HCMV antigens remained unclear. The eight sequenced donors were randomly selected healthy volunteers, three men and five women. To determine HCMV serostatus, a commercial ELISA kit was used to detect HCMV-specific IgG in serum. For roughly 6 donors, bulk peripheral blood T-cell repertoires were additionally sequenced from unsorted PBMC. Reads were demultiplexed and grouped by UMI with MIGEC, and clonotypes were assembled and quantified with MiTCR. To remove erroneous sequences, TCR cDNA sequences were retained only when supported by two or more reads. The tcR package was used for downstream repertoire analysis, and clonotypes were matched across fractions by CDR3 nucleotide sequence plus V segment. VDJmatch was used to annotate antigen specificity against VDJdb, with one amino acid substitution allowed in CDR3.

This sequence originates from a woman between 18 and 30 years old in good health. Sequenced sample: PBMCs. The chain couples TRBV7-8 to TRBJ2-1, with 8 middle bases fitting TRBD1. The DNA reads TGTGCCAGCAGCCCCTACAGGGGGTCCTACAATGAGCAGTTCTTC. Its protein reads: CASSPYRGSYNEQFF.